The sequence of this TCR beta chain was determined in a study of T cell repertoires and HLA-DP antigens. The germline V and J ends were trimmed by 3 bases and 8 bases, with 11 bases remaining between them. Germline V CDR1 and CDR2: LNHDA, SQIVND (reference sequence). CDR3 size: 13 residues. This clone was counted only a few times. Label interpretation: CD137+ CD4 T cells sorted after culture with HeLa expressing allogeneic HLA-DP. Stimulation used HeLa cells expressing transduced HLA-DPA1/DPB1, HLA-DM, invariant chain and CD80. After about 16 days' expansion, CD4+ cells were restimulated about 25 h with HeLa expressing allogeneic DPB1. Generated by immunoSEQ multiplex PCR, the TCRdb table keeps only in-frame clones and is missing some. The data show just over 800 clones, 40% to 60% seen once.

This chain uses TRBV19 with TRBJ1-5, with a weak D call TRBD1 (6 bases). The sample comprised alloreactive CD137+ CD4+ T cells from cultured PBMCs. Subset indicated: CD137+ CD4+ cells sorted after approximately 25 h restimulation with the allogeneic HLA-DP-expressing HeLa cells. The origin of this receptor is a man in his fifties or sixties in good health and CMV-seronegative. The CDR3 coding sequence is TGTGCCAGTAGTATCAGGGGAGGTGAGCCCCAGCATTTT. Translating it yields CASSIRGGEPQHF. Variable domain in full (rest from reference TRBV19 and TRBJ1-5): DGGITQSPKYLFRKEGQNVTLSCEQNLNHDAMYWYRQDPGQGLRLIYYSQIVNDFQKGDIAEGYSVSREKKESFPLTVTSAQKNPTAFYLCASSIRGGEPQHFGDGTRLSIL.